A single sample is the source of the 16 T cell receptor beta chains below, sequenced in a study of radiotherapy plus CTLA-4 blockade in lung cancer. Assay used: immunoSEQ multiplex PCR; TCRdb lists only in-frame clones, some missing. The sample lists roughly 90,000 clones; 55% to 75% were seen once. Sequenced here: peripheral blood, sampled from a patient treated with radiotherapy plus ipilimumab. Source of these receptors: a human donor with non-small cell lung cancer that progressed on radiotherapy plus ipilimumab.

The chain carries TRBV18 and TRBJ1-3; D not certain. Deletions cut 4 bases from V and 0 bases from J, with 13 bases between. This CDR3 contains 16 residues. Germline lookup yields CDR1 KGHSH and CDR2 LQKENI. In nucleotides, the CDR3 is TGTGCCAGCTCACATTCAGACGGGAGCTCTGGAAACACCATATATTTT. Translating gives CASSHSDGSSGNTIYF.

This clone appeared once. The chain has TRBV7-2 and TRBJ2-5, with D uncertain. V lost 2 bases, J lost 5 bases, and 9 bases lay in between. CDR3 length: 13 residues. Germline V lookup: CDR1 SGHTA, CDR2 FQGNSA. The CDR3 DNA reads as TGTGCCAGCAGCTTACCCAGTCAGGAGACCCAGTACTTC. Translation: CASSLPSQETQYF.

This clone came up once. The gene calls are TRBV4-2 and TRBJ1-2; D is uncertain. V was pared by 1 base and J by 6 bases, with 15 bases between. The CDR3 is made up of 15 amino acids. Germline CDR1 and CDR2: LGHNA and YNFKEQ. For the CDR3, the DNA is TGTGCCAGCAGCCAAGGTTCGGGGAGTGGGGATGGCTACACCTTC. Amino acids: CASSQGSGSGDGYTF.

J is TRBJ2-3 and V is TRBV2; TRBD2 aligns across 13 bases. The CDR3 totals 15 residues. Germline V gene lookup returns CDR1 SNHLY and CDR2 FYNNEI. V trimming: 5 bases; J trimming: 7 bases; junction bases outside the gene matches: 6. The CDR3 reads CASSPLAGGSNTQYF. The CDR3 DNA is TGTGCCAGCAGTCCACTAGCGGGAGGGTCCAATACGCAGTATTTT.

The rearrangement joins TRBV27 to TRBJ2-7; D is perhaps TRBD1 or TRBD2 (6 bases each). CDR3 length: 14 residues. Deletions cut 6 bases from V and 1 base from J, with 13 bases between. From germline, CDR1 is MNHEY and CDR2 SMNVEV (reference sequence). The CDR3 bases are TGTGCCAGCAGCCCCTGGGGGGCTTCCTACGAGCAGTACTTC. It encodes CASSPWGASYEQYF.

The rearrangement joins TRBV6-1 to TRBJ1-5; 10 bases map to TRBD1. CDR1 is MNHNS, CDR2 SASEGT, per germline. Trimming removed 3 bases from V and 1 base from J; junction bases left unmatched: 0. The CDR3 consists of 15 residues. The CDR3 here is CASSEGQGSNQPQHF. DNA for the CDR3: TGTGCCAGCAGTGAGGGACAGGGGAGCAATCAGCCCCAGCATTTT.

V usage is TRBV6-1 and J usage is TRBJ1-5; D remains unclear. V was clipped by 2 bases and J by 2 bases, with 4 bases between them. Germline CDR1 MNHNS, CDR2 SASEGT. The CDR3 contains 13 residues. This chain's CDR3 is CASSELGNQPQHF. The CDR3, as DNA: TGTGCCAGCAGTGAATTGGGCAATCAGCCCCAGCATTTT.

The gene calls are TRBV15 and TRBJ2-1; TRBD2 matches at 8 bases. Germline CDR1 is LNHNV and CDR2 is YYDKDF (reference sequence). V lost 6 bases, J lost 2 bases, and 15 bases stayed unmatched. CDR3 size: 18 residues. CDR3 coding DNA: TGTGCCACCAGTCGCGTCGCGGGCGGGAGGAGCGCCTACAATGAGCAGTTCTTC. It translates to CATSRVAGGRSAYNEQFF.

The V call is TRBV18, the J call TRBJ2-7, with 10 bases that match TRBD1. This CDR3 is built from 15 residues. Germline CDR1 KGHSH, CDR2 LQKENI. Losses at the gene ends were 3 bases for V and 8 bases for J; bases not matched to a gene: 10. The DNA for the CDR3 is TGTGCCAGCTCACCCGGTGGGACAGGGGTTAATAAGCAGTACTTC. It codes for CASSPGGTGVNKQYF.

In its sample, this clone was seen a few times. The chain uses TRBV28 and TRBJ2-7, with D possibly matching TRBD2 (6 bases). The CDR3 sequence is 14 residues long. In germline, CDR1 is MDHEN, CDR2 SYDVKM. Trimming left V 4 bases short and J 6 bases short, with 16 bases between. CDR3 loop: CASSSIGGTGEQYF. The CDR3 DNA reads as TGTGCCAGCAGTTCTATTGGGGGGACCGGCGAGCAGTACTTC.

This chain joins TRBV19 and TRBJ2-3, with unresolved D. Trimming shortened V by 4 bases and J by 6 bases, and 17 bases separated the two germline ends. The CDR3 length is 15 residues. CDR1 and CDR2 (germline): LNHDA, SQIVND (reference sequence). Here the CDR3 DNA reads TGTGCCAGTAGTACATCTTCTGCGGTCGGGGATACGCAGTATTTT. This encodes CASSTSSAVGDTQYF. Full variable domain (remainder filled in from reference TRBV19 and TRBJ2-3): DGGITQSPKYLFRKEGQNVTLSCEQNLNHDAMYWYRQDPGQGLRLIYYSQIVNDFQKGDIAEGYSVSREKKESFPLTVTSAQKNPTAFYLCASSTSSAVGDTQYFGPGTRLTVL.

This clone showed up just once. V gene TRBV18 combines with J gene TRBJ2-5; 9 positions match TRBD1. Germline CDR1 and CDR2: KGHSH and LQKENI. Losses at the gene ends were 1 base for V and 1 base for J; bases not matched to a gene: 7. CDR3 length: 17 residues. CDR3 in amino acids: CASSPLSPTGGQETQYF. Here the CDR3 DNA reads TGTGCCAGCTCACCACTCTCCCCGACAGGGGGCCAAGAGACCCAGTACTTC. Full variable domain (outside the CDR3, taken from reference TRBV18 and TRBJ2-5): NAGVMQNPRHLVRRRGQEARLRCSPMKGHSHVYWYRQLPEEGLKFMVYLQKENIIDESGMPKERFSAEFPKEGPSILRIQQVVRGDSAAYFCASSPLSPTGGQETQYFGPGTRLLVL.

The CDR3 DNA is TGTGCCAGCTCACCACAGAGGGCTGAGACCCAGTACTTC. This encodes CASSPQRAETQYF. This rearrangement joins TRBV18 to TRBJ2-5; D is perhaps TRBD2 (5 bases). CDR3 size: 13 residues. CDR1 and CDR2 from the germline V gene are KGHSH and LQKENI. V lost 1 base and J lost 5, with 8 bases in between.

This clone appeared a few times. The chain links TRBV5-1 to TRBJ1-1; D gene ambiguous. This CDR3 comprises 13 residues. Germline V gene lookup returns CDR1 SGHRS and CDR2 YFSETQ. V was trimmed by 4 bases and J by 5 bases, leaving 12 bases between them. The CDR3: CASSLPMGTEAFF. CDR3 nucleotide sequence: TGCGCCAGCAGCCTCCCGATGGGGACTGAAGCTTTCTTT.

This chain connects TRBV9 to TRBJ1-1, with 8 bases aligning to TRBD1. There are 14 residues in the CDR3. CDR1 and CDR2 (germline): SGDLS, YYNGEE. V shed 4 bases and J 4 bases; nucleotides not matched to a gene: 6. In nucleotides, the CDR3 is TGTGCCAGCAGCACCGGACAGGGTGGCACTGAAGCTTTCTTT. This sequence encodes CASSTGQGGTEAFF.

This clone has only one observation. The chain is built from TRBV5-1 and TRBJ1-2; 8 nucleotides line up with TRBD1. Unmatched junction bases numbered 2, after V lost 4 bases and J lost 3 bases. CDR1 is SGHRS and CDR2 is YFSETQ in the germline V gene. The length of the CDR3 is 13 residues. The DNA of the CDR3 is TGCGCCAGCAGCACGACAGGGGACTATGGCTACACCTTC. Its protein is CASSTTGDYGYTF.